These 29 T cell receptor beta chains were sequenced from one sample in a study of blood T cell repertoires in COVID-19. Method: immunoSEQ multiplex PCR; TCRdb's copy keeps in-frame clones and lacks some. The sample includes roughly 180,000 clones, around 85% of them seen just once. Sequenced sample: peripheral blood. All receptors come from an older man with active or convalescent COVID-19.

The J gene is TRBJ2-3, the V gene TRBV25-1; D remains unclear. This CDR3 has 16 residues. The germline V gene has CDR1 MGHDK and CDR2 SYGVNS. Trimming removed 1 base from V and 3 bases from J, with 14 bases in between. The CDR3 loop reads CASSESDMLGTDTQYF. The CDR3 DNA reads TGTGCCAGCAGTGAATCTGATATGCTCGGGACAGATACGCAGTATTTT.

The V and J genes are TRBV28 and TRBJ2-1, with D possibly being TRBD2 (5 bases). The CDR3 consists of 17 residues. The V end was cut by 5 bases, the J end by 3 bases, with 20 bases between. Germline loops: CDR1 MDHEN, CDR2 SYDVKM. The chain's CDR3 is CASSPLRAGGDYNEQFF. Here the CDR3 DNA reads TGTGCCAGCAGTCCCCTCCGAGCCGGAGGTGACTACAATGAGCAGTTCTTC.

This chain links TRBV7-2 with TRBJ2-5; D ambiguous. Trimming pared 3 bases from V and 7 bases from J, leaving 6 bases between. CDR1 and CDR2 from the germline V gene are SGHTA and FQGNSA. The CDR3 has 11 residues. The CDR3 is CASSFPGTQYF. The CDR3 bases are TGTGCCAGCAGCTTCCCGGGGACCCAGTACTTC.

V gene TRBV4-1 combines with J gene TRBJ1-1; D might be TRBD1 (5 bases). Germline CDR1 reads MGHRA; CDR2 reads YSYEKL. The CDR3 covers 17 residues. V was shortened by 0 bases and J by 4 bases, with 18 bases between the two germline ends. In DNA, the CDR3 is TGCGCCAGCAGCCAAGATGCCTACAGGTCCTGGGGCACTGAAGCTTTCTTT. Encoded protein: CASSQDAYRSWGTEAFF.

The chain carries TRBV5-8 and TRBJ1-4, with D uncertain. Germline V gene data show CDR1 as SGHTS and CDR2 as YDEGEE. The CDR3 length is 18 residues. V dropped 2 bases and J dropped 4 bases, with 21 bases sitting between them. The CDR3 protein is CASSFITSPILGNEKLFF. For the CDR3, the DNA is TGTGCCAGCAGCTTCATAACGTCGCCTATTCTTGGTAATGAAAAACTGTTTTTT.

The rearrangement joins TRBV2 to TRBJ2-3; a possible D gene is TRBD2 (6 bases). Trimming removed 8 bases at V and 4 bases at J, with 16 bases between. Germline lookup yields CDR1 SNHLY and CDR2 FYNNEI. The CDR3 contains 14 residues. In DNA, the CDR3 is TGTGCCAGCTTGGGCCAGGGAGGACCAGATACGCAGTATTTT. Its protein product is CASLGQGGPDTQYF.

The chain joins TRBV4-3 to TRBJ2-7; D unresolved. V gave up 1 base and J gave up 2 bases, with 6 bases separating them. Per the germline V gene, CDR1 is LGHNA and CDR2 is YSLEER. CDR3 length: 13 residues. The CDR3 region has the DNA TGCGCCAGCAGCCAAGGACACCCCTACGAGCAGTACTTC. Encoded protein: CASSQGHPYEQYF.

This chain links TRBV19 with TRBJ2-3; 9 nucleotides agree with TRBD2. Germline V gives CDR1 LNHDA, CDR2 SQIVND (reference sequence). The CDR3 sequence is 16 residues long. V lost 4 bases, J lost 1 base, and 6 bases stayed unmatched. This CDR3 is CASSKVAGGGTDTQYF. DNA of the CDR3: TGTGCCAGTAGTAAAGTGGCGGGGGGGGGCACAGATACGCAGTATTTT.

This clone was detected a few times. The chain employs TRBV5-1 and TRBJ2-1; D possibly corresponds to TRBD2 (5 bases). Germline V gene sequence: CDR1 SGHRS, CDR2 YFSETQ. The CDR3 covers 13 residues. The V gene lost 1 base and the J gene lost 9 bases, with 11 bases spanning the gap. CDR3 nucleotide sequence: TGCGCCAGCAGCTTGCGTCCGGGAAGTGAGCAGTTCTTC. It codes for CASSLRPGSEQFF.

This chain uses TRBV7-9 with TRBJ1-4, with TRBD1 identical over 7 bases. This CDR3 is 14 amino acids long. V shed 4 bases, J shed 3 bases, and the junction held 2 bases outside the gene matches. Per germline, CDR1 SEHNR and CDR2 FQNEAQ (reference sequence). The CDR3 protein is CASSSGQPNEKLFF. The CDR3 nucleotides read TGTGCCAGCAGCTCGGGACAGCCTAATGAAAAACTGTTTTTT.

This chain joins TRBV7-2 and TRBJ2-3, with 7 nucleotides matching TRBD1. With V trimmed by 5 bases and J by 9 bases, 8 bases remained unmatched. Germline V gene lookup returns CDR1 SGHTA and CDR2 FQGNSA. CDR3 length: 13 amino acids. CDR3 DNA: TGTGCCAGCAGCGATTACAGGGGAGCCACGCAGTATTTT. Protein product: CASSDYRGATQYF.

The V gene is TRBV7-9, the J gene TRBJ1-3; D might be TRBD1 (6 bases). V gave up 5 bases and J gave up 4 bases, with 15 bases separating them. Germline CDR1 reads SEHNR; CDR2 reads FQNEAQ (reference sequence). This CDR3 is built from 15 residues. The CDR3 DNA reads TGTGCCAGCAGCGCCAGAGGGGGTGAAGGAAACACCATATATTTT. Protein: CASSARGGEGNTIYF.

The chain combines TRBV6-2 or TRBV6-3 with TRBJ2-7; D ambiguous. CDR1 is MNHEY and CDR2 is SVGEGT in the germline V gene. V was shortened by 4 bases and J by 5 bases, with 6 bases between the two germline ends. This CDR3 region has 11 residues. The CDR3 region has the DNA TGTGCCAGCAGTTGGGCCCACGAGCAGTACTTC. It codes for CASSWAHEQYF.

V gene TRBV7-9 combines with J gene TRBJ1-6; 10 nucleotides line up with TRBD1. Germline V gene data show CDR1 as SEHNR and CDR2 as FQNEAQ (reference sequence). Losses at the gene ends were 4 bases for V and 10 bases for J; bases not matched to a gene: 7. This CDR3 comprises 15 residues. CDR3 region: CASSSPTGGESPLHF. The DNA of the CDR3 is TGTGCCAGCAGCTCCCCGACAGGGGGCGAATCACCCCTCCACTTT.

This chain links TRBV7-2 with TRBJ2-3, with 14 bases aligning to TRBD2. CDR3 length: 16 amino acids. The V segment lost 5 bases and the J segment 3 bases; nucleotides outside the gene matches: 4. Looked up from germline, CDR1 is SGHTA and CDR2 is FQGNSA. CDR3 in DNA: TGTGCCAGCAGCACGGGACTAGCGGGAGAGACAGATACGCAGTATTTT. Its translation: CASSTGLAGETDTQYF.

This clone has only one observation. The gene calls are TRBV5-1 and TRBJ1-6, with TRBD1 matching over 7 bases. Germline CDR1 is SGHRS and CDR2 is YFSETQ. The CDR3 sequence is 16 residues long. V lost 4 bases and J lost 9; bases outside the gene matches: 13. Here the CDR3 reads CASSPSRDSLGSPLHF. CDR3 coding DNA: TGCGCCAGCAGCCCTTCACGGGACAGCCTAGGTTCACCCCTCCACTTT.

The chain uses TRBV14 and TRBJ2-3, with unresolved D. This CDR3 region has 16 residues. CDR1 SGHDN and CDR2 FVKESK come from the germline V gene. V was cut by 4 bases and J by 3 bases, with 17 bases left in between. The CDR3 spells CASSPKSSPITDTQYF. In DNA, the CDR3 is TGTGCCAGCAGCCCAAAGAGTTCCCCCATTACAGATACGCAGTATTTT.

J is TRBJ2-1 and V is TRBV28; D possibly corresponds to TRBD2 (6 bases). The CDR3 has 15 amino acids. Looked up from germline, CDR1 is MDHEN and CDR2 is SYDVKM. The ends were cut back, 1 base at V and 2 bases at J, with 9 bases in the middle. Here the CDR3 DNA reads TGTGCCAGCAGTTTATTGCAGCGGGCCTACAATGAGCAGTTCTTC. Translation gives CASSLLQRAYNEQFF.

The chain employs TRBV6-6 and TRBJ1-6, with D possibly being TRBD1 (5 bases). Germline CDR1 and CDR2: MNHNY and SVGAGI (reference sequence). This CDR3 has 13 residues. Trimming left V 6 bases short and J 7 bases short, with 10 bases between. The CDR3 nucleotides read TGTGCCAGCAGGCGGGACCGAAATTCACCCCTCCACTTT. It encodes CASRRDRNSPLHF.

The V and J genes are TRBV15 and TRBJ2-7; no reliable D call. The CDR3 covers 13 residues. The V gene's germline CDR1 is LNHNV and CDR2 YYDKDF (reference sequence). V shed 0 bases and J shed 3 bases, with 6 bases lying between them. The CDR3 DNA follows: TGTGCCACCAGCAGAGATCAGCGCTACGAGCAGTACTTC. Its translation: CATSRDQRYEQYF.

The chain carries TRBV5-1 and TRBJ1-4, with D tentatively TRBD1 (6 bases). Germline loops: CDR1 SGHRS, CDR2 YFSETQ. The CDR3 spans 15 residues. Trimming removed 7 bases at V and 0 bases at J, with 13 bases between. DNA for the CDR3: TGCGCCAGCTCACGAGAGGGGGCAACTAATGAAAAACTGTTTTTT. Protein: CASSREGATNEKLFF.

This sequence joins TRBV9 and TRBJ2-3; TRBD1 matches at 8 bases. Trimming removed 6 bases from V and 3 bases from J; junction bases left unmatched: 12. The CDR3 spans 16 residues. CDR1 and CDR2 (germline): SGDLS, YYNGEE. The CDR3 protein is CASTRTGSRGTDTQYF. CDR3 DNA sequence: TGTGCCAGCACCCGGACAGGGTCCCGTGGGACAGATACGCAGTATTTT.

The genes are TRBV20-1 and TRBJ2-1, with 8 positions matching TRBD2. The CDR3 length is 13 residues. V was clipped by 3 bases and J by 10 bases; unmatched bases: 8. Germline V gene sequence: CDR1 DFQATT, CDR2 SNEGSKA (reference sequence). CDR3 in DNA: TGCAGTGCTAGTCAAGCGGGAGAGTCCGAGCAGTTCTTC. Translated: CSASQAGESEQFF.

The gene calls are TRBV27 and TRBJ2-1; maybe TRBD1 (6 bases). The CDR3 length is 15 residues. Germline lookup yields CDR1 MNHEY and CDR2 SMNVEV (reference sequence). V lost 3 bases and J lost 8, with 17 bases in between. The CDR3 nucleotides are TGTGCCAGCAGTTTGGGACACCCAGGGGTCCATGAGCAGTTCTTC. It yields the protein CASSLGHPGVHEQFF.

The chain recombines TRBV5-1 with TRBJ2-2; TRBD2 matches at 10 bases. Trimming cost V 2 bases and J 6 bases; bases outside gene matches: 1. CDR1 and CDR2 from the germline V gene are SGHRS and YFSETQ. The CDR3 sequence is 14 residues long. CDR3 protein: CASSFSGGPGELFF. CDR3 coding DNA: TGCGCCAGCAGCTTTAGCGGGGGGCCCGGGGAGCTGTTTTTT. The full variable domain, with the rest looked up from reference TRBV5-1 and TRBJ2-2, is KAGVTQTPRYLIKTRGQQVTLSCSPISGHRSVSWYQQTPGQGLQFLFEYFSETQRNKGNFPGRFSGRQFSNSRSEMNVSTLELGDSALYLCASSFSGGPGELFFGEGSRLTVL.

The V gene is TRBV7-2, the J gene TRBJ1-4, with D maybe TRBD1 (6 bases). CDR3 length: 12 amino acids. V was clipped by 4 bases and J by 10 bases, with 10 bases between them. CDR1 and CDR2 (germline): SGHTA, FQGNSA. The CDR3 loop is CASSYRDRKLFF. The DNA for the CDR3 is TGTGCCAGCAGCTACAGGGATCGAAAACTGTTTTTT.

This clone was seen a few times. CDR3 in amino acids: CASSQERQAEYNNSPLHF. CDR3 nucleotides: TGCGCCAGCAGCCAAGAACGACAGGCGGAGTACAATAATTCACCCCTCCACTTT. This chain links TRBV4-3 with TRBJ1-6; a possible D gene is TRBD1 (6 bases). V lost 0 bases, J lost 5 bases, and 17 bases lay in between. The CDR3 has 18 amino acids. The germline V gene has CDR1 LGHNA and CDR2 YSLEER.

The J gene is TRBJ1-5, the V gene TRBV6-1; perhaps TRBD1 as D (6 bases). The length of the CDR3 is 13 residues. Deletions cut 3 bases from V and 4 bases from J, with 7 bases between. Germline V gene lookup returns CDR1 MNHNS and CDR2 SASEGT. CDR3 sequence: CASSDQGNQPQHF. In nucleotides, the CDR3 is TGTGCCAGCAGTGATCAGGGGAATCAGCCCCAGCATTTT.

This clone came up once. The V call is TRBV11-2, the J call TRBJ2-2, with 7 bases matching TRBD2. This CDR3 has 17 amino acids. V gave up 2 bases and J gave up 2 bases; unmatched junction bases: 8. Germline assignment: CDR1 SGHAT and CDR2 FQNNGV. CDR3 region: CASSLSLLAVNTGELFF. CDR3 bases: TGTGCCAGCAGCTTAAGTCTGCTAGCGGTAAACACCGGGGAGCTGTTTTTT.